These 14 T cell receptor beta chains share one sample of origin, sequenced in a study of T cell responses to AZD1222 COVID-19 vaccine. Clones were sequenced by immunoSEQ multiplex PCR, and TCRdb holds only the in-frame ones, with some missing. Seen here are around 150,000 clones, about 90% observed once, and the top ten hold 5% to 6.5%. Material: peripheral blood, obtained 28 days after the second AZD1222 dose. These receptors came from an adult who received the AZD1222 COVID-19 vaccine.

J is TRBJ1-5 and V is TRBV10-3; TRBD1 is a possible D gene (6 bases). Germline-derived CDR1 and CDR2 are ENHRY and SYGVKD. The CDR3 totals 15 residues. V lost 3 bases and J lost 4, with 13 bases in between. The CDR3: CAISEGDTSNQPQHF. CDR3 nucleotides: TGTGCCATCAGTGAAGGGGACACAAGTAATCAGCCCCAGCATTTT.

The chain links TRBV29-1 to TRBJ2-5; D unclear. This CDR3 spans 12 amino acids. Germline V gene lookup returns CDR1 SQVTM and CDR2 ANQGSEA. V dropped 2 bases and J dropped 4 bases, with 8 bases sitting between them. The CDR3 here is CSVEIQTETQYF. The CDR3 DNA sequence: TGCAGCGTTGAAATCCAGACAGAGACCCAGTACTTC.

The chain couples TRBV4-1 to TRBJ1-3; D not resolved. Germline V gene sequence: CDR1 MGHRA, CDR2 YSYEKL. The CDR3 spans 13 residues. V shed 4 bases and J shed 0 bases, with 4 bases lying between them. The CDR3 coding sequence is TGCGCCAGCAGCCCCGTCTCTGGAAACACCATATATTTT. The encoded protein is CASSPVSGNTIYF.

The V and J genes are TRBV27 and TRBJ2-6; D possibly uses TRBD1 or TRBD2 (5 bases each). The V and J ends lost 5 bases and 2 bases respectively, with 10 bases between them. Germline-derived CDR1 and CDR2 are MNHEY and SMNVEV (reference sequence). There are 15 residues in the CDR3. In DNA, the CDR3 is TGTGCCAGCAGTACTCGGGACGCTGGGGCCAACGTCCTGACTTTC. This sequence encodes CASSTRDAGANVLTF.

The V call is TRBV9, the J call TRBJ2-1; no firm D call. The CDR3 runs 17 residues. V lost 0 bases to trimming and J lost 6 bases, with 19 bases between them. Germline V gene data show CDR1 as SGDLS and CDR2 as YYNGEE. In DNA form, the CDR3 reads TGTGCCAGCAGCGTAGACGGAAGATTGAAGAGAGCCAATGAGCAGTTCTTC. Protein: CASSVDGRLKRANEQFF. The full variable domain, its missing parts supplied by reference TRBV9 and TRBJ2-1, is DSGVTQTPKHLITATGQRVTLRCSPRSGDLSVYWYQQSLDQGLQFLIQYYNGEERAKGNILERFSAQQFPDLHSELNLSSLELGDSALYFCASSVDGRLKRANEQFFGPGTRLTVL.

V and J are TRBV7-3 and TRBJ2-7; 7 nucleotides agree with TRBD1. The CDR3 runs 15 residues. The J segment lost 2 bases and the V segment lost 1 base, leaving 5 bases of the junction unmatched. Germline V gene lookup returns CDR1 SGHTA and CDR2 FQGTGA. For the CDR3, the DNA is TGTGCCAGCAGCTTAAGTCGCCAGGGGGCCTACGAGCAGTACTTC. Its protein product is CASSLSRQGAYEQYF.

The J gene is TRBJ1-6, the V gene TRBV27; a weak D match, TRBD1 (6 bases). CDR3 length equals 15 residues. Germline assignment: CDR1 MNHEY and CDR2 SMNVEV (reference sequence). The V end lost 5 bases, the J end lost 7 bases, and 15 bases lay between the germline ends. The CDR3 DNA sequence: TGTGCCAGCAGTCTCTGGGCAGGGGCCAATTCACCCCTCCACTTT. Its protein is CASSLWAGANSPLHF.

This CDR3 is CSVQVGGTQYF. DNA of the CDR3: TGCAGCGTCCAAGTTGGCGGGACCCAGTACTTC. The V call is TRBV29-1, the J call TRBJ2-5; D is uncertain. V shed 6 bases and J shed 7 bases, with 12 bases lying between them. CDR1 is SQVTM and CDR2 is ANQGSEA in the germline V gene. The CDR3 sequence is 11 residues long.

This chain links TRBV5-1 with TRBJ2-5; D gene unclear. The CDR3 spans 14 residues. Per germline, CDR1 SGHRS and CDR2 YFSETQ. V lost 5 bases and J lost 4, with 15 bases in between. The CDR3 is CASRKQLEVETQYF. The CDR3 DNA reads TGCGCCAGCAGAAAACAGCTCGAAGTAGAGACCCAGTACTTC.

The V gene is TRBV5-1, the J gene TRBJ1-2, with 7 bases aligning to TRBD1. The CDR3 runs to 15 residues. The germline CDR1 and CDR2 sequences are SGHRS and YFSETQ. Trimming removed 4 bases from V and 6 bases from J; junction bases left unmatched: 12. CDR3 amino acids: CASSQLPGGENGYTF. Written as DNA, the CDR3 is TGCGCCAGCAGCCAATTACCAGGGGGGGAGAATGGCTACACCTTC.

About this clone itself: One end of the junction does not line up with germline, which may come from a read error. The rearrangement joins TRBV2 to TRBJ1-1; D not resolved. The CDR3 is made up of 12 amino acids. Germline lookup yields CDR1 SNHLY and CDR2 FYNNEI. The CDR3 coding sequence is TGTGCCAGCAGGGAAGACACCGCTGAAGCTTTCTTT. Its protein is CASREDTAEAFF.

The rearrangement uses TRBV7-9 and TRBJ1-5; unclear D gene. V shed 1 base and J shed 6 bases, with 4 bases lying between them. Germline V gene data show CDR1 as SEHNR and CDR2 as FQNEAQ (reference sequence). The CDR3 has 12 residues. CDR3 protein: CASSLGTQPQHF. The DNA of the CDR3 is TGTGCCAGCAGCTTAGGAACTCAGCCCCAGCATTTT.

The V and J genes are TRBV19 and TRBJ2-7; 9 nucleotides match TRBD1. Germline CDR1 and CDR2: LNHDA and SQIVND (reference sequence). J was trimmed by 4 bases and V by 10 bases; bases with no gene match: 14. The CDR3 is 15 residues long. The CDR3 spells CANTHGTGKPYEQYF. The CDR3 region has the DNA TGTGCCAATACACACGGGACAGGGAAGCCTTACGAGCAGTACTTC. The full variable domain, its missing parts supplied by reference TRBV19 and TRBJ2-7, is DGGITQSPKYLFRKEGQNVTLSCEQNLNHDAMYWYRQDPGQGLRLIYYSQIVNDFQKGDIAEGYSVSREKKESFPLTVTSAQKNPTAFYLCANTHGTGKPYEQYFGPGTRLTVT.

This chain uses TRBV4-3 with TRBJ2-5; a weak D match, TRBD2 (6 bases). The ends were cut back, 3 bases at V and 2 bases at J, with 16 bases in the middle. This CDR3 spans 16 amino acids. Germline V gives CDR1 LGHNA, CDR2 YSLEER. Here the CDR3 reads CASSHSPTSEQETQYF. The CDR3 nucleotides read TGCGCCAGCAGCCACTCCCCGACTAGTGAACAAGAGACCCAGTACTTC.